This T cell receptor beta chain was recovered during a study of CD8+ T cells in alopecia areata. Broader study findings: Higher clonality and more expanded CD8+ clones appeared in lesional than normal scalp.

As to this clone: The antigen remains unidentified.

Germline trimming cut 3 bases from V and 2 bases from J; bases unmatched to any gene: 13. The CDR3 contains 18 residues. CDR1 is SGHDT, CDR2 YYEEEE, per germline. RNA, once extracted, was reverse transcribed into cDNA for use as the sequencing template. Measured with immunoSEQ multiplex PCR; TCRdb has only the in-frame clones, and not every one. The sample holds about 150,000 clones, 75% to 90% seen once. The receptor's source is a human donor with alopecia areata. The rearrangement uses TRBV5-6 and TRBJ2-7, with 11 bases that match TRBD2. The source material was CD8+ T cells sorted from blood, sampled at week 0. CDR3 in DNA: TGTGCCAGCAGCTATACCTACCTAACTAGCGGGAGAACCTACGAGCAGTACTTC. It encodes CASSYTYLTSGRTYEQYF.